The TCR beta chain under discussion was sequenced for a study of OX40 agonist ivuxolimab in advanced cancers. The table came from immunoSEQ multiplex PCR; TCRdb's copy has only in-frame clones and leaves some out. The sample includes 55,000 to 80,000 clones, nearly 90% of them seen just once. The germline V gene encodes CDR1 SGHDT and CDR2 YYEEEE. V lost 4 bases, J lost 0 bases, and 11 bases lay in between. CDR3 length: 14 residues. The sample in question was CD4+ or CD8+ T cells sorted from blood, obtained in a trial of the OX40 agonist ivuxolimab. The chain joins TRBV5-6 to TRBJ2-7, with a weak D call TRBD1 (6 bases). The sequence derives from an adult with an advanced solid tumor such as melanoma, head and neck, liver or kidney cancer. The chain's CDR3 is CASSLRQASYEQYF. The DNA of the CDR3 is TGTGCCAGCAGCCTGCGACAGGCCTCCTACGAGCAGTACTTC.